This T cell receptor beta chain originates from a study of T cell changes during pregnancy in multiple sclerosis. Method: immunoSEQ multiplex PCR; TCRdb's copy keeps in-frame clones and lacks some. The table includes 65,000 to 95,000 clones, approximately 91% detected once. The TCR comes from a female donor with multiple sclerosis, enrolled in a pregnancy study. Sequencing was performed on peripheral blood, taken before pregnancy.

The CDR3 nucleotides read TGTGCCACGGGACAGGGGGAGCATCAGCCCCAGCATTTT. Amino acid sequence: CATGQGEHQPQHF. The chain joins TRBV11-2 to TRBJ1-5; 11 bases match TRBD1. V was pared by 10 bases and J by 5 bases, with 4 bases of the junction left unmatched. CDR1 SGHAT and CDR2 FQNNGV come from the germline V gene. The CDR3 contains 13 residues.